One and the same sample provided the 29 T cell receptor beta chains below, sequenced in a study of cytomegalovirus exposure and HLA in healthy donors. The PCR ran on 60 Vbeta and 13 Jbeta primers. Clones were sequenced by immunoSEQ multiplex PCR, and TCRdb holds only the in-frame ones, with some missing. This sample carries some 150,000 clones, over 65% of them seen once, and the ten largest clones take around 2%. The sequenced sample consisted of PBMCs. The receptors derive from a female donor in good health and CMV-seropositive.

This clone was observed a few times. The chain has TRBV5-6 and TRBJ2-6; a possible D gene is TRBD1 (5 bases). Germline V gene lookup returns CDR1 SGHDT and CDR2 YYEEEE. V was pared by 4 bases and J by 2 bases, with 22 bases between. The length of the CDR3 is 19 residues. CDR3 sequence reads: CASSLLRQRLSPGANVLTF. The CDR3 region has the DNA TGTGCCAGCAGCCTTCTTCGACAGAGGTTGAGTCCTGGGGCCAACGTCCTGACTTTC. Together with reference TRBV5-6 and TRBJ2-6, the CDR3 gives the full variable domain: DAGVTQSPTHLIKTRGQQVTLRCSPKSGHDTVSWYQQALGQGPQFIFQYYEEEERQRGNFPDRFSGHQFPNYSSELNVNALLLGDSALYLCASSLLRQRLSPGANVLTFGAGSRLTVL.

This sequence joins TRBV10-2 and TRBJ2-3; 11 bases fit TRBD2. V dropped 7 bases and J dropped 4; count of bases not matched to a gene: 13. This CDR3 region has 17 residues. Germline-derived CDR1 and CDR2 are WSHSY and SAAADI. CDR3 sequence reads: CASTEGSGRARADTQYF. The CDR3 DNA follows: TGCGCCAGCACCGAGGGTAGCGGGAGGGCGAGGGCAGATACGCAGTATTTT.

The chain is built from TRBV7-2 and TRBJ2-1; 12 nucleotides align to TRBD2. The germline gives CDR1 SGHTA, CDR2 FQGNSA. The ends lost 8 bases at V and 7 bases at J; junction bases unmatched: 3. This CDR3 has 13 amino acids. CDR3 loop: CASLAGGVNEQFF. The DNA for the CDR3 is TGTGCCAGCCTAGCGGGAGGGGTGAATGAGCAGTTCTTC. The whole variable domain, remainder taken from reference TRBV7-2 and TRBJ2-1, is GAGVSQSPSNKVTEKGKDVELRCDPISGHTALYWYRQSLGQGLEFLIYFQGNSAPDKSGLPSDRFSAERTGGSVSTLTIQRTQQEDSAVYLCASLAGGVNEQFFGPGTRLTVL.

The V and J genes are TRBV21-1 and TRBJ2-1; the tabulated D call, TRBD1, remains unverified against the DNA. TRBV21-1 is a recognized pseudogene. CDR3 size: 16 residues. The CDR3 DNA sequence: TGTGCCAGCAGCAAAGCGCGTGGGTGGGGCGAGGTTGAGCAGTTCTTC. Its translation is CASSKARGWGEVEQFF.

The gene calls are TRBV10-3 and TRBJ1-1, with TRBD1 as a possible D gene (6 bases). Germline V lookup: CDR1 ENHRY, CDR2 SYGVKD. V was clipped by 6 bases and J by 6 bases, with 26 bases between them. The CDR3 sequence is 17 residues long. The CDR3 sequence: CAIRISPGSGAEAEAFF. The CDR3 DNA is TGTGCCATCAGGATTAGTCCAGGTTCAGGGGCAGAGGCTGAAGCTTTCTTT.

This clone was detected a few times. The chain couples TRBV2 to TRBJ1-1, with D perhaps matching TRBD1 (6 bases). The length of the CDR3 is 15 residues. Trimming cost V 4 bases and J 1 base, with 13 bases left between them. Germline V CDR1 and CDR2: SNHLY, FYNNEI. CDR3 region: CASSVRQEPNTEAFF. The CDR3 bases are TGTGCCAGCAGTGTTAGACAGGAACCGAACACTGAAGCTTTCTTT.

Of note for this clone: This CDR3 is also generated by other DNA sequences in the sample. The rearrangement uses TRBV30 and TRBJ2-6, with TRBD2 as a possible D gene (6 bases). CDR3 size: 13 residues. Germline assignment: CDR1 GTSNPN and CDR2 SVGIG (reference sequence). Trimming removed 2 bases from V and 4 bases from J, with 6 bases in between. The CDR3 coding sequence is TGTGCCTGGAGTCGGGGGGGGGCCAACGTCCTGACTTTC. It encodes CAWSRGGANVLTF.

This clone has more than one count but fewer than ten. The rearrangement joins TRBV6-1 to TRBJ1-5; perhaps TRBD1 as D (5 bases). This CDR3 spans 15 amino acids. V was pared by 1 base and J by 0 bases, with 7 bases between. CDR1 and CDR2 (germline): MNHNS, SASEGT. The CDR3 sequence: CASSEGTISNQPQHF. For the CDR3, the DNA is TGTGCCAGCAGTGAAGGGACAATTAGCAATCAGCCCCAGCATTTT.

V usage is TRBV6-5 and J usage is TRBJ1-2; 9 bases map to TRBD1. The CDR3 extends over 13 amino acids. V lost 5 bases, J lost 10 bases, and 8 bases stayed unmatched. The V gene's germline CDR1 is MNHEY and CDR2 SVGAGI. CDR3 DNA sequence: TGTGCCAGCAGTCGCCGGGACAGGGTGTCCTACACCTTC. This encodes CASSRRDRVSYTF.

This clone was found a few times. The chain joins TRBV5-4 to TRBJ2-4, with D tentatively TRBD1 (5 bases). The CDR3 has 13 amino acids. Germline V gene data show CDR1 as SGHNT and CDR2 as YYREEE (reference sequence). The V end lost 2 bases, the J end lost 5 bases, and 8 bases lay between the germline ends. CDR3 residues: CASSFQGENIQYF. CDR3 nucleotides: TGTGCCAGCAGCTTCCAGGGCGAAAACATTCAGTACTTC.

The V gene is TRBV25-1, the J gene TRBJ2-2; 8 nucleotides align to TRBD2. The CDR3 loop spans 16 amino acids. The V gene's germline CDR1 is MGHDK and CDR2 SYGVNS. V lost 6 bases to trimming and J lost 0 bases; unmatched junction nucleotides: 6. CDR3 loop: CASRASGRTNTGELFF. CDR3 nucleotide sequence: TGTGCCAGCAGGGCTAGCGGGCGGACGAACACCGGGGAGCTGTTTTTT. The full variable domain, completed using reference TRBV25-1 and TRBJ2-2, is EADIYQTPRYLVIGTGKKITLECSQTMGHDKMYWYQQDPGMELHLIHYSYGVNSTEKGDLSSESTVSRIRTEHFPLTLESARPSHTSQYLCASRASGRTNTGELFFGEGSRLTVL.

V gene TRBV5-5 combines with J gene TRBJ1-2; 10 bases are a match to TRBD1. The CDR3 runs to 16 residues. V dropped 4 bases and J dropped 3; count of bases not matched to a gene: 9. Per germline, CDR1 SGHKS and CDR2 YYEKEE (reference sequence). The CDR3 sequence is CASSPVPGQGHYGYTF. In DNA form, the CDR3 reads TGTGCCAGCAGCCCGGTCCCGGGACAGGGGCACTATGGCTACACCTTC. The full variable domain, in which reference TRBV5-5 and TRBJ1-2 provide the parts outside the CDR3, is DAGVTQSPTHLIKTRGQQVTLRCSPISGHKSVSWYQQVLGQGPQFIFQYYEKEERGRGNFPDRFSARQFPNYSSELNVNALLLGDSALYLCASSPVPGQGHYGYTFGSGTRLTVV.

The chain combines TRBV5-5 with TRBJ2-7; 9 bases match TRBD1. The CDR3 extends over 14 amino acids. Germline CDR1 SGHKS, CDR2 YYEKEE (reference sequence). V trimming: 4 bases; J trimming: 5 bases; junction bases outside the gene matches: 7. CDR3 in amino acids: CASSQDRGRDEQYF. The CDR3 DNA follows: TGTGCCAGCAGCCAGGACAGGGGAAGGGACGAGCAGTACTTC.

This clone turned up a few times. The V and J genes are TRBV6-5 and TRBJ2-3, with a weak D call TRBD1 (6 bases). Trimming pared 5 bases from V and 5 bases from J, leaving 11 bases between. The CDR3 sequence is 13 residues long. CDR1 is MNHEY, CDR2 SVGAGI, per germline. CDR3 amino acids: CASSEGERDTQYF. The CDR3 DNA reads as TGTGCCAGCAGTGAGGGGGAACGAGATACGCAGTATTTT.

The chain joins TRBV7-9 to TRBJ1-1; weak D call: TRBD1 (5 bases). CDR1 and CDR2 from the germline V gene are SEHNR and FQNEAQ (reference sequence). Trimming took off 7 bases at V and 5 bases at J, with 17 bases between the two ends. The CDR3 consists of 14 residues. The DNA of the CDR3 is TGTGCCAGCAACCGGGGTGGGGGAGGGACTGAAGCTTTCTTT. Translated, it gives CASNRGGGGTEAFF.

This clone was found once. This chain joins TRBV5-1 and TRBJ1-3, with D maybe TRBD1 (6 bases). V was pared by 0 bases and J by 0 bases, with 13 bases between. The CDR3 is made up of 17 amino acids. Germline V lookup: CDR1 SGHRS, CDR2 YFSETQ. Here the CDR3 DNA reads TGCGCCAGCAGCTTGGCTCCCCAGGGGAGCTCTGGAAACACCATATATTTT. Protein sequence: CASSLAPQGSSGNTIYF.

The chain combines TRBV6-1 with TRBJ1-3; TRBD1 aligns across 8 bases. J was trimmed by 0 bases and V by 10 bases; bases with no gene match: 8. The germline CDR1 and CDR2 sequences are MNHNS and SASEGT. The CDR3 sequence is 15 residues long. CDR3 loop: CATQDRARSGNTIYF. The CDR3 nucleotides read TGTGCCACCCAGGACAGGGCCCGCTCTGGAAACACCATATATTTT.

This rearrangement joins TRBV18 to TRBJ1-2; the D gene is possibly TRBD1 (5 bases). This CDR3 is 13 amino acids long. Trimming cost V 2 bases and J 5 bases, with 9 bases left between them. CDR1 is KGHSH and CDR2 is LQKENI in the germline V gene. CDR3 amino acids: CASSPARVYGYTF. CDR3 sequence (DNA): TGTGCCAGCTCACCAGCCAGGGTTTATGGCTACACCTTC.

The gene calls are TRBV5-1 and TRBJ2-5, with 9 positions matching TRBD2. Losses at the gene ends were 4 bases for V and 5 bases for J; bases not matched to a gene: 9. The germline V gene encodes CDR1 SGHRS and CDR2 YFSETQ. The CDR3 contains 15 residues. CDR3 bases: TGCGCCAGCAGCCAGGCGAGCGGGGGGACTGAGACCCAGTACTTC. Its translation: CASSQASGGTETQYF. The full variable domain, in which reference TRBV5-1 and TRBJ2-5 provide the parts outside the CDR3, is KAGVTQTPRYLIKTRGQQVTLSCSPISGHRSVSWYQQTPGQGLQFLFEYFSETQRNKGNFPGRFSGRQFSNSRSEMNVSTLELGDSALYLCASSQASGGTETQYFGPGTRLLVL.

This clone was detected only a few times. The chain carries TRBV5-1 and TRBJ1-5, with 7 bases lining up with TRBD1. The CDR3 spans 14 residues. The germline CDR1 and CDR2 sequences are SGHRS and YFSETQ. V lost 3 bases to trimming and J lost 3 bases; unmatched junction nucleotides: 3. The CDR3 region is CASSSGQLNQPQHF. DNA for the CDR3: TGCGCCAGCAGCTCGGGACAGCTCAATCAGCCCCAGCATTTT.

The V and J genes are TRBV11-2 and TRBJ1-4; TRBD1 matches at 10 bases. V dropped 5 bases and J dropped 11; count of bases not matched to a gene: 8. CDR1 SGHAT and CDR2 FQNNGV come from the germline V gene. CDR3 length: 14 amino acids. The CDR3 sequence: CASSPTGTGEKLFF. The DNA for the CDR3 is TGTGCCAGCAGCCCTACTGGGACAGGGGAGAAACTGTTTTTT.

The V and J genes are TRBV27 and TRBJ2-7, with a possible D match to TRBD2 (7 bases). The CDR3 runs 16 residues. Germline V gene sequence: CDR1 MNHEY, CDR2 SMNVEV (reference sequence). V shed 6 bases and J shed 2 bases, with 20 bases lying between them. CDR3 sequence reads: CASSLAGAQGPYEQYF. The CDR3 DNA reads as TGTGCCAGCAGCCTGGCGGGGGCCCAAGGTCCCTACGAGCAGTACTTC.

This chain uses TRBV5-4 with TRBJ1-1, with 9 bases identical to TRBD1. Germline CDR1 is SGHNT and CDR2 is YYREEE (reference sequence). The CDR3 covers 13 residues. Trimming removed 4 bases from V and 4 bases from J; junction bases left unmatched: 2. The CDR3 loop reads CASSVQGATEAFF. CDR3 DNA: TGTGCCAGCAGCGTACAGGGGGCCACTGAAGCTTTCTTT.

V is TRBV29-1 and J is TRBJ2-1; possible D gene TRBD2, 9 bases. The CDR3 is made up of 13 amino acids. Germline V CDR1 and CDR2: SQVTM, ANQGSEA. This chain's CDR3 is CSDRGGRGDEQFF. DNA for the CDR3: TGCAGTGACAGGGGCGGGAGGGGCGATGAGCAGTTCTTC.

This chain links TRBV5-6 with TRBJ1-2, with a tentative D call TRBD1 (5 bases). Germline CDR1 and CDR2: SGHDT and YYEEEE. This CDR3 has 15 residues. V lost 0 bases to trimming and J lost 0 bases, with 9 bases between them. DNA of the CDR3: TGTGCCAGCAGCTTGGGGCTGACAGCTAACTATGGCTACACCTTC. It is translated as CASSLGLTANYGYTF.

In DNA form, the CDR3 reads TGTGCCAGCAGACTAGGAGCAGGGGAGCGGGGCTACACCTTC. Residues: CASRLGAGERGYTF. The rearrangement joins TRBV5-4 to TRBJ1-2; D is possibly TRBD1 (6 bases). Germline V gives CDR1 SGHNT, CDR2 YYREEE (reference sequence). This CDR3 is built from 14 residues. The V and J ends lost 5 bases and 8 bases respectively, with 19 bases between them.

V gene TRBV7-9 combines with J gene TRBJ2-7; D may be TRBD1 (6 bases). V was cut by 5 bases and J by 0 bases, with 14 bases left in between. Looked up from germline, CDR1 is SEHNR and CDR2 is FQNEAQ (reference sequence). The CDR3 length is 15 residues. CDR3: CASSEQGRGSYEQYF. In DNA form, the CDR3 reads TGTGCCAGCAGCGAACAGGGAAGGGGCTCCTACGAGCAGTACTTC.

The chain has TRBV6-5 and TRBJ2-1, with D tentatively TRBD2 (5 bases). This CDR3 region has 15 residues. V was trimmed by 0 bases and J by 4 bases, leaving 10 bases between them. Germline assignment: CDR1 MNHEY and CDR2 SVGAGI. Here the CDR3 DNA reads TGTGCCAGCAGTTACTCGTCGCGGGCTTACAATGAGCAGTTCTTC. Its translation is CASSYSSRAYNEQFF.

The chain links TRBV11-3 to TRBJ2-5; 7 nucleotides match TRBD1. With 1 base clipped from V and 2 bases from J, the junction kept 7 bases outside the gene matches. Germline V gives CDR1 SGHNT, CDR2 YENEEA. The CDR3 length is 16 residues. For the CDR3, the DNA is TGTGCCAGCAGCTTAGGTATCGGACAGGAACAAGAGACCCAGTACTTC. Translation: CASSLGIGQEQETQYF.